Listed below are T cell receptor beta chains from one sample, sequenced in a study of cytomegalovirus exposure and HLA in healthy donors. Only in-frame clones appear in the TCRdb table, and some are missing; sequencing was by immunoSEQ multiplex PCR. This sample has about 190,000 clones, with 86% found just once. The specimen sequenced was PBMCs. These receptor sequences come from a woman aged 25 to 39 in good health and CMV-seronegative. Both conserved end residues are part of each CDR3. A D gene is named only where the DNA matches it firmly. Clone size is given for some rows only: seen once, a few or many times, or a class if the clone is expanded.

>few|TRBJ2-7|TRBD1|TRBV18
TGTGCCAGCTCAGGGGACAGGACGCCTCCCGAGCAGTACTTC
CASSGDRTPPEQYF
>.|TRBJ2-5|TRBD1|TRBV30
TGTGCCTGGAACGGACAGGGCCAAGAGACCCAGTACTTC
CAWNGQGQETQYF
>.|TRBJ1-1|.|TRBV2
TGTGCCAGCAACCAGGGGTCCACTGAAGCTTTCTTT
CASNQGSTEAFF
>.|TRBJ2-3|.|TRBV5-1
TGCGCCAGCAGCTTGGGCGGGGCGCGGCACACAGATACGCAGTATTTT
CASSLGGARHTDTQYF
>.|TRBJ1-1|TRBD1|TRBV5-1
TGCGCCAGCAGCTTACTGGACAGGGGCTACACTGAAGCTTTCTTT
CASSLLDRGYTEAFF
>.|TRBJ2-7|.|TRBV11-2
TGTGCCAGCAGCTTAGTTTCGGGAGAGGGCTACGAGCAGTACTTC
CASSLVSGEGYEQYF
>.|TRBJ1-2|TRBD1|TRBV19
TGTGCCAGTAGTACCGCCCCGGCGGGGACAGCCTATGGCTACACCTTC
CASSTAPAGTAYGYTF
>.|TRBJ2-3|TRBD2|TRBV4-2
TGTGCCAGCAGCCCAGGACTAGCTACAGATACGCAGTATTTT
CASSPGLATDTQYF
>.|TRBJ2-2|TRBD1|TRBV28
TGTGCCAGCAGTCTCCCCGGGACAGGGGCTGCCGGGGAGCTGTTTTTT
CASSLPGTGAAGELFF
>.|TRBJ2-7|.|TRBV6-1
TGTGCCAGCAGACAGCTATCCTACGAGCAGTACTTC
CASRQLSYEQYF
>.|TRBJ2-7|TRBD2|TRBV6-6
TGTGCCAGCAGTTGGAGCGGGAGCTCCTACGAGCAGTACTTC
CASSWSGSSYEQYF
>few|TRBJ2-3|.|TRBV2
TGTGCCAGCAGCCCGGATAGGGGCCCCGAGGATACGCAGTATTTT
CASSPDRGPEDTQYF
>.|TRBJ2-7|.|TRBV5-6
TGTGCCAGCAGCCTCTTGGACAGCTCCTACGAGCAGTACTTC
CASSLLDSSYEQYF
>.|TRBJ2-1|.|TRBV30
TGTGCCTGCCCGTTTGAAGCGGATAACAATGAGCAGTTCTTC
CACPFEADNNEQFF
>once|TRBJ1-2|TRBD1|TRBV2
TGTGCCAGCAGTGGAACCCCCGGGGACAGTAACTATGGCTACACCTTC
CASSGTPGDSNYGYTF
>.|TRBJ2-1|TRBD2|TRBV19
TGTGCCAGTATTAGTAGCGGGAGGGTGCAGTTCTTC
CASISSGRVQFF
>.|TRBJ2-3|TRBD2|TRBV19
TGTGCCAGTAGTACCCGGGGGGCAGATACGCAGTATTTT
CASSTRGADTQYF
>.|TRBJ2-4|.|TRBV5-4
TGTGCCAGCAGCTTTGGCTTAGCCAAAAACATTCAGTACTTC
CASSFGLAKNIQYF
>.|TRBJ2-7|.|TRBV7-2
TGTGCCAGCACCGAGGGGGGGGATCCGCACGAGCAGTACTTC
CASTEGGDPHEQYF